The 10 T cell receptor beta chains below come from one sample, sequenced in a study of CD8 T cells in ankylosing spondylitis. Each CDR3 protein gets one entry after TCRdb re-called the 5' RACE reads with MiXCR. The sample yields 100,000 to 150,000 distinct CDR3 sequences, about a tenth seen once. The source material was blood, either unsorted or a sorted T cell fraction (not recorded which). The source is a male donor with ankylosing spondylitis or in good health (not recorded which).

This clonotype was recorded many times. The genes are TRBV10-3 and TRBJ1-1; TRBD1 agrees at 7 bases. The CDR3 spans 14 residues. With V trimmed by 6 bases and J by 6 bases, 10 bases remained unmatched. Per the germline V gene, CDR1 is ENHRY and CDR2 is SYGVKD. This CDR3 reads CAIRQDRADAEAFF. CDR3 bases: TGTGCCATCAGACAAGACAGGGCGGACGCTGAAGCTTTCTTT.

This clonotype was counted many times. The chain couples TRBV7-8 to TRBJ2-1; possible D gene TRBD2, 6 bases. The germline V and J ends were trimmed by 5 bases and 7 bases, with 15 bases remaining between them. Germline assignment: CDR1 SGHVS and CDR2 FQNEAQ. The CDR3 sequence is 14 residues long. CDR3 nucleotides: TGTGCCAGCAGCCCCCGGCTGGGGAGGAATGAGCAGTTCTTC. It translates to CASSPRLGRNEQFF.

A few counts support this clonotype. V gene TRBV29-1 combines with J gene TRBJ1-2; 9 bases map to TRBD1. The length of the CDR3 is 13 residues. V shed 6 bases, J shed 8 bases, and the junction held 10 bases outside the gene matches. Germline V gene data show CDR1 as SQVTM and CDR2 as ANQGSEA. This CDR3 is CSVVRTGVEGYTF. CDR3 in DNA: TGCAGCGTCGTCCGGACAGGGGTTGAGGGCTACACCTTC.

The rearrangement joins TRBV20-1 to TRBJ1-5, with 7 nucleotides matching TRBD1. In germline, CDR1 is DFQATT, CDR2 SNEGSKA (reference sequence). The CDR3 extends over 14 amino acids. V shed 3 bases, J shed 3 bases, and the junction held 5 bases outside the gene matches. CDR3 residues: CSASSGQHNQPQHF. The CDR3 bases are TGCAGTGCTAGCTCGGGACAGCACAATCAGCCCCAGCATTTT.

This chain uses TRBV6-1 with TRBJ2-1; 9 bases are a match to TRBD1. Trimming at V came to 4 bases and at J to 9 bases, leaving 10 bases not matched to a gene. Looked up from germline, CDR1 is MNHNS and CDR2 is SASEGT. The CDR3 consists of 15 residues. Written as DNA, the CDR3 is TGTGCCAGCAGTGCTCTAGACAGGGGGACAGGTGAGCAGTTCTTC. Protein product: CASSALDRGTGEQFF.

This clonotype has a count of ten or more. This sequence joins TRBV6-5 and TRBJ2-2; 7 nucleotides align to TRBD2. This CDR3 is built from 12 residues. CDR1 is MNHEY and CDR2 is SVGAGI in the germline V gene. V shed 6 bases and J 6 bases; nucleotides not matched to a gene: 1. As DNA, the CDR3 is TGTGCCAGCAGCCGGGGGGCCGGGGAGCTGTTTTTT. It yields the protein CASSRGAGELFF.

This clonotype was picked up many times. V usage is TRBV12-3 or TRBV12-4 and J usage is TRBJ2-7; tentatively, D is TRBD1 or TRBD2 (5 bases each). V was shortened by 3 bases and J by 2 bases, with 14 bases between the two germline ends. The CDR3 covers 15 residues. The CDR3 reads CASSLWGSTTYEQYF. The CDR3 region has the DNA TGTGCCAGCAGTTTGTGGGGGAGCACCACCTACGAGCAGTACTTC.

This rearrangement joins TRBV3-1 to TRBJ2-1; 14 bases are a match to TRBD2. CDR1 and CDR2 (germline): LGHDT, YNNKEL (reference sequence). This CDR3 has 18 amino acids. V lost 0 bases to trimming and J lost 4 bases; unmatched junction nucleotides: 5. In DNA form, the CDR3 reads TGTGCCAGCAGCCAAGAAAGGGGACTAGCGGGAGTTTACAATGAGCAGTTCTTC. Translation: CASSQERGLAGVYNEQFF.

Ten or more counts support this clonotype. This chain connects TRBV5-1 to TRBJ1-5; maybe TRBD1 (5 bases). The length of the CDR3 is 11 residues. V lost 0 bases to trimming and J lost 14 bases, with 9 bases between them. Germline-derived CDR1 and CDR2 are SGHRS and YFSETQ. The chain's CDR3 is CASSLAQGEHF. Written as DNA, the CDR3 is TGCGCCAGCAGCTTGGCTCAGGGCGAGCATTTT.

The chain has TRBV29-1 and TRBJ2-6, with D possibly TRBD1 on 6 matching bases. Per the germline V gene, CDR1 is SQVTM and CDR2 is ANQGSEA. The CDR3 loop spans 14 amino acids. V lost 6 bases and J lost 2, with 11 bases in between. CDR3 in amino acids: CSVEQGAGANVLTF. Here the CDR3 DNA reads TGCAGCGTCGAACAGGGCGCTGGGGCCAACGTCCTGACTTTC.